One and the same sample provided the 3 T cell receptor beta chains below, sequenced in a study of brain T cells in children with intractable seizures. Time point indicated: blood from clinic visit 5 months post-surgery; TSC patient then seizure free. The method was immunoSEQ multiplex PCR; TCRdb's version includes in-frame clones alone and lacks a portion of them. The repertoire holds approximately 330,000 clones, with 85% to 95% as singletons. Sequencing was performed on peripheral blood, taken about 5 months after surgery. The source is a boy in the first two years of life with tuberous sclerosis and intractable seizures.

This clone was recorded once. The chain has TRBV19 and TRBJ2-7; D remains ambiguous. V shed 4 bases and J shed 7 bases, with 14 bases lying between them. CDR1 is LNHDA and CDR2 is SQIVND in the germline V gene (reference sequence). The CDR3 runs to 13 residues. The CDR3 DNA is TGTGCCAGTAGTACAAATAGGGCGCGGGAGCAGTACTTC. Protein: CASSTNRAREQYF.

The rearrangement joins TRBV2 to TRBJ2-2; possibly TRBD1 or TRBD2 for D (5 bases each). Trimming took 8 bases from V and 6 from J, leaving 22 bases between them. CDR1 SNHLY and CDR2 FYNNEI come from the germline V gene. The CDR3 extends over 16 amino acids. In DNA, the CDR3 is TGTGCCAGCCTCTTGACGGGGCGGGTTATAGCCGGGGAGCTGTTTTTT. Residues: CASLLTGRVIAGELFF.

The J gene is TRBJ1-2, the V gene TRBV7-8; the D gene is possibly TRBD1 (6 bases). Germline V gene sequence: CDR1 SGHVS, CDR2 FQNEAQ. The CDR3 contains 15 residues. Trimming took off 1 base at V and 2 bases at J, with 11 bases between the two ends. CDR3 amino acids: CASSLELGANYGYTF. The CDR3 DNA is TGTGCCAGCAGCTTAGAACTGGGGGCGAACTATGGCTACACCTTC.